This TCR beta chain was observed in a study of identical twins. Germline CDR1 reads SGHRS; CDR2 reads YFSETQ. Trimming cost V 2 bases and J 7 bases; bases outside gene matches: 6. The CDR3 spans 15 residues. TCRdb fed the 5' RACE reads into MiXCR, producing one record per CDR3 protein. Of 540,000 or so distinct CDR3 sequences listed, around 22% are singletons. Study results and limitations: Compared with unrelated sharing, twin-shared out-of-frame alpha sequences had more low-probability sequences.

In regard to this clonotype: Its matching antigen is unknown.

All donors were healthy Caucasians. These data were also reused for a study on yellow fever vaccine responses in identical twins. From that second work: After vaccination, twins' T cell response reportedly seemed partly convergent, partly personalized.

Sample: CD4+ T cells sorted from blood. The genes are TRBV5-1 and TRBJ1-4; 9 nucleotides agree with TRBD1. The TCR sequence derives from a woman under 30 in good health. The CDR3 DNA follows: TGCGCCAGCAGCTTAACCGGGACAGGGCTTGAAAAACTGTTTTTT. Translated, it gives CASSLTGTGLEKLFF.